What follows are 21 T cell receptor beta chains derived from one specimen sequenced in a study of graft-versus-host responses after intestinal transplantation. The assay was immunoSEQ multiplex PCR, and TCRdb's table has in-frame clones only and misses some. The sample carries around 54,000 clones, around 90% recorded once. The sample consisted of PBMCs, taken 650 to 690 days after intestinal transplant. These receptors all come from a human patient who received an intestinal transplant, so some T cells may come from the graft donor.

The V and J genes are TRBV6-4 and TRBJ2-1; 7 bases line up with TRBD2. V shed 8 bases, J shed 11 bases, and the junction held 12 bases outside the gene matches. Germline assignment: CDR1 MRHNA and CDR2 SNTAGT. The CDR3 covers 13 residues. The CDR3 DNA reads TGTGCCAGCGCGGCTAGCGGTACAATGAAGCAGTTCTTC. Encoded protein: CASAASGTMKQFF.

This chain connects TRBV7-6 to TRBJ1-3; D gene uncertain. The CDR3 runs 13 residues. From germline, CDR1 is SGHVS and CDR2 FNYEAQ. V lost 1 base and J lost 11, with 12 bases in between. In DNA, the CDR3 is TGTGCCAGCAGCTTAGGGGCAGGCACGGCCATATATTTT. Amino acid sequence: CASSLGAGTAIYF. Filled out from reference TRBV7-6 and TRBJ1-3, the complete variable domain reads GAGVSQSPRYKVTKRGQDVALRCDPISGHVSLYWYRQALGQGPEFLTYFNYEAQQDKSGLPNDRFSAERPEGSISTLTIQRTEQRDSAMYRCASSLGAGTAIYFGEGSWLTVV.

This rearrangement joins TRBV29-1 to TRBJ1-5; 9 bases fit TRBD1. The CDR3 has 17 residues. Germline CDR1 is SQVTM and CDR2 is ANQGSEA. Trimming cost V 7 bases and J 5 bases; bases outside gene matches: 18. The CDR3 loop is CSGTYRGPGFVYQPQHF. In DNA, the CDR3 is TGCAGCGGTACGTACAGGGGGCCTGGATTTGTGTATCAGCCCCAGCATTTT.

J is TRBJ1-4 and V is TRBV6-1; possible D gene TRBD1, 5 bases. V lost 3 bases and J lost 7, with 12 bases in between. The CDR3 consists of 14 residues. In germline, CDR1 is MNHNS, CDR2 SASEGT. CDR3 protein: CASSDWGISEKLFF. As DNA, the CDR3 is TGTGCCAGCAGTGATTGGGGGATAAGTGAAAAACTGTTTTTT.

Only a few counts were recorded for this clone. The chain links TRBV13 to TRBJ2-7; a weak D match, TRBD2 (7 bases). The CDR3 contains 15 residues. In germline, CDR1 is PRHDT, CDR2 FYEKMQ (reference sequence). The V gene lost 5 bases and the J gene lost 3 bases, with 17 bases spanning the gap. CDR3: CASSLYPGGSYEQYF. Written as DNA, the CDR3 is TGTGCCAGCAGCCTCTACCCGGGGGGCAGCTACGAGCAGTACTTC.

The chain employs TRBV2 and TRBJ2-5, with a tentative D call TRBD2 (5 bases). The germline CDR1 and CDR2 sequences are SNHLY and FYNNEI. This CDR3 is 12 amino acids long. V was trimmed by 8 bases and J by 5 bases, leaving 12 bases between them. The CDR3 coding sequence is TGTGCCAGCGAAGCTAGCAGGGAGACCCAGTACTTC. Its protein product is CASEASRETQYF.

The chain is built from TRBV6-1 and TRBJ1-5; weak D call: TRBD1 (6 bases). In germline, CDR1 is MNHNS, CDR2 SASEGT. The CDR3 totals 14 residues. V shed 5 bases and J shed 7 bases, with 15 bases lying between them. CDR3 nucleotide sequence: TGTGCCAGCAGTCCTTCACAACAGGGACAGCCCCAGCATTTT. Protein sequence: CASSPSQQGQPQHF.

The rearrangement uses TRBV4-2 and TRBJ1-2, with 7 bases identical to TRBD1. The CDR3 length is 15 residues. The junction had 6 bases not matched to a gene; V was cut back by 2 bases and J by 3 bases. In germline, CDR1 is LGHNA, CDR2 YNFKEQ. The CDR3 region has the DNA TGTGCCAGCAGCCAATCGGGACAGCTGGACTATGGCTACACCTTC. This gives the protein CASSQSGQLDYGYTF.

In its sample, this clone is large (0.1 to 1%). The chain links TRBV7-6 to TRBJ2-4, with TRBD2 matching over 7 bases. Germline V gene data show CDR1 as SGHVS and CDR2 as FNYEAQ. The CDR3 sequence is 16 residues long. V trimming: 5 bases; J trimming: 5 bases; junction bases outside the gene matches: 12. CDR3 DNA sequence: TGTGCCAGCAGCCCACGTCCGAGCGGGGCGGAAAACATTCAGTACTTC. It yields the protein CASSPRPSGAENIQYF.

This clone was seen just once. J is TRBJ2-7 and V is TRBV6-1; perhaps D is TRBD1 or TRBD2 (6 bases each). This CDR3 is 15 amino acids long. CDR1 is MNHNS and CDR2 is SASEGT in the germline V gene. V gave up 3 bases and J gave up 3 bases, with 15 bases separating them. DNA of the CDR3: TGTGCCAGCAGTGAGAAGGGGGGCCGTATCTACGAGCAGTACTTC. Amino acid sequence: CASSEKGGRIYEQYF.

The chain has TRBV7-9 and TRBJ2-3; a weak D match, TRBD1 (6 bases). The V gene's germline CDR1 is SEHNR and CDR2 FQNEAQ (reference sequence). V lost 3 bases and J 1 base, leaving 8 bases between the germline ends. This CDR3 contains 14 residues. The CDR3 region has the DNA TGTGCCAGCAGCTTGACAGGAGGCACAGATACGCAGTATTTT. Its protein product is CASSLTGGTDTQYF.

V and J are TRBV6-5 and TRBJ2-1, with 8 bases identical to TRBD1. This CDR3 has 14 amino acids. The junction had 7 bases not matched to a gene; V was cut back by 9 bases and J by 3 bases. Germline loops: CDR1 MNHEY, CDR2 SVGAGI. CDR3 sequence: CASQRTGLYNEQFF. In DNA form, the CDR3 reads TGTGCCAGTCAAAGGACAGGGCTCTACAATGAGCAGTTCTTC.

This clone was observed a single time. The CDR3 nucleotides are TGTGCCAGCACTCCCCGCGACTCGACCTACGAGCAGTACTTC. It encodes CASTPRDSTYEQYF. V gene TRBV6-5 combines with J gene TRBJ2-7; D unresolved. In germline, CDR1 is MNHEY, CDR2 SVGAGI. V shed 7 bases and J shed 2 bases, with 15 bases lying between them. The CDR3 totals 14 residues.

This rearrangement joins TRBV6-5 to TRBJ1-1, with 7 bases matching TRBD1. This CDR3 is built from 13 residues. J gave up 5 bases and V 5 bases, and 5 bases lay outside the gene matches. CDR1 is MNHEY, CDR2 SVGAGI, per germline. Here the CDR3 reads CASSTGALTEAFF. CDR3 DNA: TGTGCCAGCAGTACAGGGGCATTGACTGAAGCTTTCTTT.

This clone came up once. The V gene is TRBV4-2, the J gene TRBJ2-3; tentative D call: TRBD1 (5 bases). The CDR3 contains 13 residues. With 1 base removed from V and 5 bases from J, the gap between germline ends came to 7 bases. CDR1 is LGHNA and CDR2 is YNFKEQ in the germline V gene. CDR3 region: CASSQAQGDTQYF. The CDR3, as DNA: TGTGCCAGCAGCCAAGCTCAGGGAGATACGCAGTATTTT.

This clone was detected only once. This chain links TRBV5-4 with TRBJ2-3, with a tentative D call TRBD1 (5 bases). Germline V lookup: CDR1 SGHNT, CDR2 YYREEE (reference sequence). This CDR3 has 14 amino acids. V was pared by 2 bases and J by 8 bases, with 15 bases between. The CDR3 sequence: CASSLGRAQRTQYF. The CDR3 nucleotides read TGTGCCAGCAGCTTAGGCAGGGCGCAACGTACGCAGTATTTT.

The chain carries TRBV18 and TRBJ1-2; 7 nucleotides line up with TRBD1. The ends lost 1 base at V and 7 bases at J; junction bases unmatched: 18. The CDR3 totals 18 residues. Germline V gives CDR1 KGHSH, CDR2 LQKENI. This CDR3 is CASSPRMGGIGGAVGYTF. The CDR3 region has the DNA TGTGCCAGCTCACCACGCATGGGTGGAATAGGGGGCGCGGTTGGCTACACCTTC.

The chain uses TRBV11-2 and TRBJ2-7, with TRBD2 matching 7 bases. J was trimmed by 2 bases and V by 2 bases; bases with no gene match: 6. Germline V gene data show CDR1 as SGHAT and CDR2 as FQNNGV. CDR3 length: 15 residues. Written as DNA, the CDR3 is TGTGCCAGCAGCTTAATTGGGGGGGGAGCCTACGAGCAGTACTTC. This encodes CASSLIGGGAYEQYF.

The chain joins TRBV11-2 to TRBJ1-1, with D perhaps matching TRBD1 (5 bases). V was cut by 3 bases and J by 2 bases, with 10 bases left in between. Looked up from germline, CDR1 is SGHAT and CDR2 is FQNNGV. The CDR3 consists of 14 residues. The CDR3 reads CASSFSDSNTEAFF. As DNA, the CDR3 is TGTGCCAGCAGCTTCTCCGACAGCAACACTGAAGCTTTCTTT.

CDR3 DNA: TGTGCCAGCAGCGTAGTTGGGGGGAGCACAGATACGCAGTATTTT. Amino acids: CASSVVGGSTDTQYF. The chain links TRBV9 to TRBJ2-3, with TRBD2 as a possible D gene (6 bases). V was shortened by 0 bases and J by 0 bases, with 8 bases between the two germline ends. This CDR3 has 15 residues. Germline CDR1 is SGDLS and CDR2 is YYNGEE.

DNA of the CDR3: TGTGCCAGCAGCCCAGGCCTCTTACCTTACCAAGAGACCCAGTACTTC. This translates into CASSPGLLPYQETQYF. The chain is built from TRBV7-3 and TRBJ2-5, with unresolved D. Germline CDR1 is SGHTA and CDR2 is FQGTGA. Between the trimmed V and J ends, which lost 5 bases and 0 bases, there was a span of 16 bases. This CDR3 comprises 16 residues.